These T cell receptor beta chains were read from a single sample in a study of blood T cell repertoires in COVID-19. Data came from immunoSEQ multiplex PCR; TCRdb stores just in-frame clones and leaves some out. The table lists hundreds of thousands of clones, roughly 80% of them singletons. Sequencing was done on a sample of peripheral blood. These receptors were collected from an older woman with acute or convalescent COVID-19. Both conserved end residues are part of each CDR3. The D gene is left open where the match is weak. Not every row has a clone size; where given, it reads once, few, many or a size class.

>.|TRBV24-1|TRBJ2-5|.
CATSDGDGTYQETQYF
TGTGCCACCAGTGATGGTGACGGGACTTATCAAGAGACCCAGTACTTC
>.|TRBV5-1|TRBJ1-1|.
CASSLTRGTEAFF
TGCGCCAGCAGCCTGACAAGGGGTACTGAAGCTTTCTTT
>.|TRBV6-2/TRBV6-3|TRBJ1-5|TRBD1
CASSYRGPSLYSNQPQHF
TGTGCCAGCAGTTACAGGGGGCCCTCCCTATATAGCAATCAGCCCCAGCATTTT
>.|TRBV7-2|TRBJ2-7|.
CASSVLGGYEQYF
TGTGCCAGCAGCGTCCTAGGGGGCTACGAGCAGTACTTC
>.|TRBV4-2|TRBJ2-1|TRBD2
CASSRGAERGAYNEQFF
TGTGCCAGCAGCCGTGGAGCGGAGCGGGGGGCTTACAATGAGCAGTTCTTC
>once|TRBV7-2|TRBJ1-4|.
CASSSLGHRNEKLFF
TGTGCCAGCAGCTCCTTGGGACACCGCAATGAAAAACTGTTTTTT
>.|TRBV7-2|TRBJ2-2|.
CASKLSLSTGELFF
TGTGCCAGCAAACTTTCCCTGAGCACCGGGGAGCTGTTTTTT
>.|TRBV19|TRBJ2-6|TRBD1
CASMRQGEAGANVLTF
TGTGCCAGTATGAGACAGGGGGAAGCTGGGGCCAACGTCCTGACTTTC
>.|TRBV6-2/TRBV6-3|TRBJ2-3|.
CASSYSRQLSTDTQYF
TGTGCCAGCAGTTACTCGCGACAGTTGAGCACAGATACGCAGTATTTT
>.|TRBV12-3/TRBV12-4|TRBJ1-2|.
CASSLAPTGSYTF
TGTGCCAGCAGTTTAGCGCCCACAGGTAGCTACACCTTC
>.|TRBV2|TRBJ1-3|.
CASTEVLTGNTIYF
TGTGCCAGCACGGAGGTGCTAACTGGAAACACCATATATTTT
>.|TRBV5-5|TRBJ1-1|.
CASSRMFDSRAFF
TGTGCCAGCAGCCGAATGTTCGACAGCCGAGCTTTCTTT
>.|TRBV7-9|TRBJ2-3|.
CASSLVRDTDTQYF
TGTGCCAGCAGCTTAGTGCGGGACACAGATACGCAGTATTTT
>few|TRBV24-1|TRBJ1-6|TRBD1
CATSDLGEQGARWGNSPLHF
TGTGCCACCAGTGATTTGGGGGAACAGGGGGCCCGCTGGGGAAATTCACCCCTCCACTTT
>.|TRBV5-6|TRBJ1-2|.
CASSLGANYGYTF
TGTGCCAGCAGCTTGGGCGCTAACTATGGCTACACCTTC
>.|TRBV4-2|TRBJ1-2|TRBD1
CASSQVLGQGGLGYGYTF
TGTGCCAGCAGCCAAGTCCTGGGACAGGGGGGTTTGGGCTATGGCTACACCTTC
>.|TRBV11-2|TRBJ1-2|.
CASSSYGYTF
TGTGCCAGCAGCTCCTACGGCTACACCTTC
>.|TRBV5-1|TRBJ2-5|TRBD1
CASSLGQGRQETQYF
TGCGCCAGCAGCCTGGGACAGGGCCGCCAAGAGACCCAGTACTTC
>.|TRBV28|TRBJ1-3|.
CASSPSRGAGTGNTIYF
TGTGCCAGCAGTCCGTCCCGGGGGGCAGGGACTGGAAACACCATATATTTT
>.|TRBV3-1/TRBV3-2|TRBJ2-2|TRBD2
CASNLAGANTGELFF
TGTGCCAGCAACCTAGCGGGGGCCAACACCGGGGAGCTGTTTTTT
>.|TRBV6-1|TRBJ2-1|.
CASSETWENEQFF
TGTGCCAGCAGTGAAACATGGGAGAATGAGCAGTTCTTC
>.|TRBV12-3/TRBV12-4|TRBJ1-2|.
CASSPGGANGYTF
TGTGCCAGCAGTCCTGGGGGGGCAAATGGCTACACCTTC
>.|TRBV3-1/TRBV3-2|TRBJ2-2|.
CASSGNQGGLFF
TGTGCCAGCAGCGGAAATCAGGGAGGGCTGTTTTTT